This TCR beta chain is from a study of blood T cell repertoires in COVID-19. Study-level background: Acute and convalescent COVID-19 samples came from the United States, Italy and Spain. Sample material is recorded as cDNA or gDNA derived from T cells, B-cell-depleted T cells, or PBMCs.

Looked up from germline, CDR1 is MNHEY and CDR2 is SVGAGI. The CDR3 is made up of 15 amino acids. Trimming shortened V by 7 bases and J by 5 bases, and 21 bases separated the two germline ends. In the original analysis: Reference gene primer amplification yielded estimated nucleated cell counts. Measured with immunoSEQ multiplex PCR; TCRdb has only the in-frame clones, and not every one. Clone size and V and J calls were adopted from that table, with D and trimming inferred from the DNA. The sample carries nearly 110,000 clones, 89% recorded once. The chain is built from TRBV6-5 and TRBJ2-7, with D maybe TRBD2 (6 bases). The sequenced sample consisted of peripheral blood. The clonotype originates from a man aged 40-49 years with active or convalescent COVID-19. This CDR3 reads CASKESMRGGNEQYF. In nucleotides, the CDR3 is TGTGCCAGCAAAGAGTCAATGAGGGGCGGGAACGAGCAGTACTTC.